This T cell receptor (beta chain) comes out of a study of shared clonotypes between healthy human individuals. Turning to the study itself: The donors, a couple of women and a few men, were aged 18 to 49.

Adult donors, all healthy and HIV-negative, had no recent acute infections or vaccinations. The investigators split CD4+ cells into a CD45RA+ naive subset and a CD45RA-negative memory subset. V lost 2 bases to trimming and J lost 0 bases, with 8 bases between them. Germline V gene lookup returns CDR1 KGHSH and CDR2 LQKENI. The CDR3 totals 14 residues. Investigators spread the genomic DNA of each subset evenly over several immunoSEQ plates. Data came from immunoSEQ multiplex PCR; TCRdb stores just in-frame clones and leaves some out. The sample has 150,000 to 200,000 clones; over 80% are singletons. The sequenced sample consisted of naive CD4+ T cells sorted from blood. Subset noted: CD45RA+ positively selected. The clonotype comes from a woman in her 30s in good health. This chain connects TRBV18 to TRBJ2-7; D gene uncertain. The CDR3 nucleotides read TGTGCCAGCTCACCAAATAGGGCCTCCTACGAGCAGTACTTC. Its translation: CASSPNRASYEQYF.